Presented here are 4 T cell receptor beta chains from one specimen sequenced in a study of blood T cell repertoires in COVID-19 (dated by TCRdb to the early 2020s). Libraries were built with the immunoSEQ multiplex PCR assay. Entries here come from immuneACCESS through TCRdb and include only in-frame sequences with V and J called. Some clones fail to appear in such tables; in the studies checked, an unresolved V gene covers under half of the shortfall, and the cause of the remainder is unknown. The sample yields tens of thousands of clones; approximately 90% were counted once. The top ten constitute 3% to 3.5% of the sample. Material: peripheral blood. The origin of the receptors is a man over 45 with acute or convalescent COVID-19.

The genes are TRBV12-3 or TRBV12-4 and TRBJ2-1; possible D gene TRBD2, 6 bases. This CDR3 has 13 residues. V lost 7 bases and J 6 bases, leaving 13 bases between the germline ends. As DNA, the CDR3 is TGTGCCAGCACCAGCGGGCGCCTCAATGAGCAGTTCTTC. Translation: CASTSGRLNEQFF.

V and J are TRBV5-1 and TRBJ2-3, with a possible D match to TRBD2 (6 bases). The CDR3 spans 17 residues. Germline CDR1 and CDR2: SGHRS and YFSETQ. V dropped 3 bases and J dropped 2 bases, with 19 bases sitting between them. CDR3 protein: CASSSGVGDRDTDTQYF. The CDR3, as DNA: TGCGCCAGCAGCTCGGGGGTGGGCGATCGGGACACAGATACGCAGTATTTT.

This chain joins TRBV10-2 and TRBJ1-1; D is unclear. Germline lookup yields CDR1 WSHSY and CDR2 SAAADI. This CDR3 is built from 11 residues. Trimming left V 8 bases short and J 6 bases short, with 10 bases between. The CDR3 region is CASGGWAEAFF. CDR3 coding DNA: TGCGCCAGCGGAGGGTGGGCTGAAGCTTTCTTT.

This sequence joins TRBV6-5 and TRBJ1-1, with 7 bases matching TRBD1. This CDR3 is 14 amino acids long. The V segment lost 5 bases and the J segment 5 bases; nucleotides outside the gene matches: 8. Looked up from germline, CDR1 is MNHEY and CDR2 is SVGAGI. The CDR3 here is CASSHRGTGTEAFF. In nucleotides, the CDR3 is TGTGCCAGCAGTCACAGGGGCACGGGGACTGAAGCTTTCTTT.